Presented here are 10 T cell receptor beta chains from one specimen sequenced in a study of CD8+ T cells in alopecia areata (dated by TCRdb to the late 2010s). Library prep was done by the immunoSEQ multiplex PCR assay. To provide template for TCR sequencing, every sample had RNA extracted and reverse transcribed into cDNA. TCRdb retrieved this table from immuneACCESS and kept in-frame rearrangements only. Not all clones are present; in checked studies, unresolved V genes account for under half, and no reason is known for the remainder. Here the sample lists around 290,000 clones, none seen once only. The leading ten clones occupy about 1.2% of the sample. Pooled mouse cutaneous lymph node cells were stained for CD4, CD8alpha, NKG2D, NKG2ACE and other markers, then sorted on a BD Influx. The sample was CD4+ T cells sorted from a lymph node. The source of these receptors is a C3H/HeJ mouse with alopecia areata. Mice in this strain carry MHC haplotype H2-k.

A few counts support this clone. Gene names and germline match the mouse. The read ends 4 residues before the CDR3 terminus; that terminus is restored from the germline J gene. The chain links TRBV13-3 to TRBJ2-1, with D unclear. This CDR3 spans 12 amino acids. CDR1 and CDR2 (germline): NNHDY, SYVADS. Trimming pared 1 base from V and 5 bases from J, leaving 4 bases between. The CDR3 bases that were read are TGTGCCAGCAGTGATCTCGATGCT. It specifies CASSDLDA. The complete CDR3 protein is CASSDLDAEQFF.

Details on this clone: Mouse gene names apply. The read stops 4 residues short of the end of the CDR3; the missing end is completed from the germline J gene. The same CDR3 can be traced to other DNA sequences in this sample. The gene calls are TRBV5 and TRBJ1-1, with D perhaps TRBD1 (5 bases). V was shortened by 0 bases and J by 4 bases, with 9 bases between the two germline ends. This CDR3 is built from 14 residues. Germline V gene sequence: CDR1 LGHNA, CDR2 YNLKQL (reference sequence). The sequenced part of the CDR3 DNA is TGTGCCAGCAGCCAAGAGGGGGAGGGCACA. Translation: CASSQEGEGT. In full, the CDR3 reads CASSQEGEGTEVFF.

This clone has just a few counts. Each gene name is a mouse one. With the read ending 4 residues before the CDR3 end, the germline J gene is used to fill in that end. This chain connects TRBV19 to TRBJ2-1; 10 bases are a match to TRBD2. Trimming removed 6 bases from V and 3 bases from J; junction bases left unmatched: 6. CDR1 is FNHDT, CDR2 SITEND, per germline (reference sequence). The CDR3 spans 15 residues. CDR3 residues: CASTPDWGFYAEQFF. The covered CDR3 bases are TGTGCCAGCACCCCGGACTGGGGGTTCTATGCT.

This clone has more than one count but fewer than ten. Gene names refer to mouse genes. The DNA ends 4 residues before the CDR3 does, and the rest of the CDR3 is filled in from the germline J gene. The chain carries TRBV13-1 and TRBJ2-1, with a possible D match to TRBD1 (5 bases). The germline V gene encodes CDR1 NSHNY and CDR2 SYGAGN. Trimming removed 5 bases at V and 0 bases at J, with 9 bases between. The CDR3 consists of 14 residues. The covered CDR3 bases are TGTGCCAGCAGGAGAGGGGATAACTATGCT. Amino acids: CASRRGDNYA. The whole CDR3 protein is CASRRGDNYAEQFF.

Details on this clone: Genes and germline are mouse. The read falls 4 residues short of the CDR3 end, and the missing part is taken from the germline J gene. Other nucleotide sequences from this sample produce the same CDR3. V is TRBV13-1 and J is TRBJ2-7, with D tentatively TRBD1 (6 bases). The CDR3 length is 13 residues. Between the trimmed V and J ends, which lost 4 bases and 1 base, there was a span of 9 bases. Germline assignment: CDR1 NSHNY and CDR2 SYGAGN. The DNA read from the CDR3 is TGTGCCAGCAGTCCGGGACAATCCTAT. Its protein is CASSPGQSY. The full CDR3 reads CASSPGQSYEQYF.

Details on this clone: Genes and germline come from the mouse. From the germline J gene comes the end of the CDR3, since the read stops 4 residues before it. Other DNA sequences in this sample translate to the same CDR3. The chain employs TRBV19 and TRBJ2-5, with D perhaps matching TRBD1 (6 bases). The CDR3 runs 14 residues. Germline CDR1 reads FNHDT; CDR2 reads SITEND (reference sequence). Trimming removed 1 base at V and 1 base at J, with 7 bases between. Incomplete CDR3 DNA: TGTGCCAGCAGTATAAGGACAGACCAAGAC. This codes for CASSIRTDQD. The whole CDR3 is CASSIRTDQDTQYF.

Comments on this clone: Mouse gene names apply. The CDR3 end is not reached by the read, which stops 4 residues before it; the germline J gene fills it in. V is TRBV13-1 and J is TRBJ2-5; tentatively, D is TRBD1 (5 bases). The V gene's germline CDR1 is NSHNY and CDR2 SYGAGN. The CDR3 has 15 residues. CDR3 DNA (partial): TGTGCCAGCAGTGATGCAAGGGGAGAGGTAGAC. This codes for CASSDARGEVD. The entire CDR3 reads CASSDARGEVDTQYF.

This clone was counted a few times. The gene names given are mouse names. The read falls 4 residues short of the CDR3 end, and the missing part is taken from the germline J gene. The chain is built from TRBV1 and TRBJ2-5; D is possibly TRBD2 (5 bases). This CDR3 is built from 14 residues. Germline CDR1 and CDR2: NSQYPW and LRSPGD (reference sequence). CDR3 amino acids: CTCSAVGRVDTQYF. The part of the CDR3 DNA that was read is TGCACCTGCAGTGCCGTGGGGAGAGTAGAC.

This clone was found a few times. Mouse names are used for the genes. The CDR3 end falls 4 residues outside the read, so it is completed with the germline J gene. Within the sample, other DNA sequences also encode this same CDR3. The chain has TRBV29 and TRBJ2-1; perhaps TRBD1 as D (5 bases). V was clipped by 10 bases and J by 1 base, with 8 bases between them. Germline assignment: CDR1 MSHET and CDR2 SYDVDS. The CDR3 runs to 12 residues. The chain's CDR3 is CAKGQNYAEQFF. The part of the CDR3 DNA that was read is TGTGCTAAAGGACAAAACTATGCT.

There are a few counts of this clone. Any gene name here is a mouse gene name. Read data end 4 residues before the CDR3 end; the end is taken from the germline J gene. This sequence joins TRBV19 and TRBJ2-7; TRBD2 agrees at 7 bases. The V gene end was trimmed by 2 bases and the J gene end by 0 bases; junction bases not matched to a gene: 2. This CDR3 has 14 residues. Germline V gene lookup returns CDR1 FNHDT and CDR2 SITEND (reference sequence). CDR3 residues: CASSMGGNSYEQYF. The DNA read from the CDR3 is TGTGCCAGCAGTATGGGGGGGAACTCCTAT. Supplemented by reference TRBV19 and TRBJ2-7, the full variable domain reads GGIITQTPKFLIGQEGQKLTLKCQQNFNHDTMYWYRQDSGKGLRLIYYSITENDLQKGDLSEGYDASREKKSSFSLTVTSAQKNEMAVFLCASSMGGNSYEQYFGPGTRLTVL.